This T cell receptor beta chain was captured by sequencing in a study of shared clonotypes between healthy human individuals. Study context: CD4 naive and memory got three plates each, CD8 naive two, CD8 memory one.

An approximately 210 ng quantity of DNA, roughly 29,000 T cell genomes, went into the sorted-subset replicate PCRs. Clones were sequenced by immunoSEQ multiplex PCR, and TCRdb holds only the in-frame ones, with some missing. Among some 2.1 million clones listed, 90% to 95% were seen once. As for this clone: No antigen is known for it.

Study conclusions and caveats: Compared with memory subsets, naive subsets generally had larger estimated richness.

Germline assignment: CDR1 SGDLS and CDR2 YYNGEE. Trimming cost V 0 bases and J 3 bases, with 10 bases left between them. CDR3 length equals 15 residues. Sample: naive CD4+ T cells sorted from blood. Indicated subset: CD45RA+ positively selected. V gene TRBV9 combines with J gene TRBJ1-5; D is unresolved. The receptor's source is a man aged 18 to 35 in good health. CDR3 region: CASSVGQATNQPQHF. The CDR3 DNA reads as TGTGCCAGCAGCGTAGGGCAGGCCACCAATCAGCCCCAGCATTTT.